The rows below give T cell receptor beta chains drawn from one sample of a study of T cell responses to AZD1222 COVID-19 vaccine. The data were produced by immunoSEQ multiplex PCR, yet TCRdb's version contains in-frame clones alone and is incomplete. The sample comprises 60,000 to 75,000 clones, around four fifths of which are singletons, and approximately 5.9% rests with the top ten. Sequences were derived from peripheral blood, sampled 28 days after the second AZD1222 dose. These receptors came from an adult who received the AZD1222 COVID-19 vaccine. The CDR3 runs from the conserved cysteine through the conserved F or W. Fields, in order: CDR3 length, clone size, J gene, V gene, D gene, CDR3 protein, CDR3 DNA. D genes are given only for firm matches. Size tells how often a clone was seen (once, few, many) or the class of an expanded clone, and some rows leave it out.

cdr3_length: 16
clone_size: NA
j_call: TRBJ1-6
v_call: TRBV5-1
d_call: NA
cdr3_aa: CASSLDPPRGNSPLHF
cdr3_nt: TGCGCCAGCAGCTTGGACCCCCCACGGGGAAATTCACCCCTCCACTTT

cdr3_length: 15
clone_size: NA
j_call: TRBJ1-5
v_call: TRBV9
d_call: NA
cdr3_aa: CASSLGWRPNQPQHF
cdr3_nt: TGTGCCAGCAGCCTCGGTTGGAGGCCCAATCAGCCCCAGCATTTT

cdr3_length: 13
clone_size: NA
j_call: TRBJ1-1
v_call: TRBV7-2
d_call: NA
cdr3_aa: CASSPRVGLEAFF
cdr3_nt: TGTGCCAGCAGCCCCCGGGTGGGCCTTGAAGCTTTCTTT

cdr3_length: 16
clone_size: NA
j_call: TRBJ2-7
v_call: TRBV12-5
d_call: NA
cdr3_aa: CASGLVAGQGFYEQYF
cdr3_nt: TGTGCTAGTGGTTTGGTGGCGGGACAAGGGTTCTACGAGCAGTACTTC

cdr3_length: 15
clone_size: NA
j_call: TRBJ2-2
v_call: TRBV6-5
d_call: TRBD1
cdr3_aa: CASRPDRGNTGELFF
cdr3_nt: TGTGCCAGCAGACCCGACAGGGGTAACACCGGGGAGCTGTTTTTT

cdr3_length: 13
clone_size: NA
j_call: TRBJ1-3
v_call: TRBV9
d_call: NA
cdr3_aa: CASSARRGNTIYF
cdr3_nt: TGTGCCAGCAGCGCCCGGAGGGGAAACACCATATATTTT

cdr3_length: 13
clone_size: NA
j_call: TRBJ1-5
v_call: TRBV14
d_call: NA
cdr3_aa: CASSPRAQEPQHF
cdr3_nt: TGTGCCAGCAGCCCCAGGGCCCAAGAGCCCCAGCATTTT

cdr3_length: 18
clone_size: NA
j_call: TRBJ2-1
v_call: TRBV11-3
d_call: TRBD2
cdr3_aa: CASSPSGTSGGARYEQFF
cdr3_nt: TGTGCCAGCAGCCCCTCCGGGACTAGCGGGGGGGCCCGGTATGAGCAGTTCTTC

cdr3_length: 16
clone_size: NA
j_call: TRBJ2-7
v_call: TRBV28
d_call: TRBD2
cdr3_aa: CASSLQPSGAKGEQYF
cdr3_nt: TGTGCCAGCAGTTTACAGCCTAGCGGGGCAAAGGGGGAGCAGTACTTC

cdr3_length: 14
clone_size: NA
j_call: TRBJ1-1
v_call: TRBV5-1
d_call: NA
cdr3_aa: CASSTQTENTEAFF
cdr3_nt: TGCGCCAGCAGCACGCAGACAGAAAACACTGAAGCTTTCTTT

cdr3_length: 15
clone_size: NA
j_call: TRBJ1-6
v_call: TRBV27
d_call: NA
cdr3_aa: CASSLSWTVNSPLHF
cdr3_nt: TGTGCCAGCAGTTTATCGTGGACAGTTAATTCACCCCTCCACTTT

cdr3_length: 15
clone_size: NA
j_call: TRBJ2-5
v_call: TRBV24-1
d_call: NA
cdr3_aa: CATSDFDGYQETQYF
cdr3_nt: TGTGCCACCAGTGATTTTGACGGGTACCAAGAGACCCAGTACTTC

cdr3_length: 15
clone_size: NA
j_call: TRBJ2-3
v_call: TRBV2
d_call: NA
cdr3_aa: CASNDRRGSSDTQYF
cdr3_nt: TGTGCCAGCAATGATCGGAGGGGGAGTTCAGATACGCAGTATTTT

cdr3_length: 13
clone_size: NA
j_call: TRBJ1-1
v_call: TRBV4-1
d_call: NA
cdr3_aa: CASSHRLSTEAFF
cdr3_nt: TGCGCCAGCAGCCACAGACTGAGCACTGAAGCTTTCTTT

cdr3_length: 15
clone_size: NA
j_call: TRBJ2-7
v_call: TRBV4-2
d_call: NA
cdr3_aa: CASSQVEGLTYEQYF
cdr3_nt: TGTGCCAGCAGCCAAGTCGAGGGCCTGACCTACGAGCAGTACTTC

cdr3_length: 16
clone_size: NA
j_call: TRBJ1-2
v_call: TRBV4-3
d_call: NA
cdr3_aa: CASSQDWRGAVYGYTF
cdr3_nt: TGCGCCAGCAGCCAAGATTGGAGGGGCGCGGTCTATGGCTACACCTTC

cdr3_length: 15
clone_size: few
j_call: TRBJ2-2
v_call: TRBV7-6
d_call: TRBD1
cdr3_aa: CASSSGQGSTGELFF
cdr3_nt: TGTGCCAGCAGCTCCGGACAGGGTAGCACCGGGGAGCTGTTTTTT

cdr3_length: 14
clone_size: NA
j_call: TRBJ2-1
v_call: TRBV10-3
d_call: NA
cdr3_aa: CAISELLSVNEQFF
cdr3_nt: TGTGCCATCAGTGAGCTCCTTTCTGTTAATGAGCAGTTCTTC

cdr3_length: 13
clone_size: NA
j_call: TRBJ2-7
v_call: TRBV5-6
d_call: NA
cdr3_aa: CASSGGNRVEQYF
cdr3_nt: TGTGCCAGCAGTGGAGGGAATAGGGTCGAGCAGTACTTC

cdr3_length: 14
clone_size: many
j_call: TRBJ2-7
v_call: TRBV4-1
d_call: NA
cdr3_aa: CASSHPLRDSALQF
cdr3_nt: TGCGCCAGCAGCCACCCCCTGAGGGATTCCGCCCTCCAGTTC

cdr3_length: 16
clone_size: NA
j_call: TRBJ1-2
v_call: TRBV4-3
d_call: TRBD1
cdr3_aa: CASSLIGTGGDYGYTF
cdr3_nt: TGCGCCAGCAGCCTCATTGGGACAGGGGGCGACTATGGCTACACCTTC

cdr3_length: 13
clone_size: NA
j_call: TRBJ2-7
v_call: TRBV10-2
d_call: NA
cdr3_aa: CASSGYYSYEQYF
cdr3_nt: TGCGCCAGCAGTGGGTACTATTCCTACGAGCAGTACTTC

cdr3_length: 15
clone_size: NA
j_call: TRBJ1-1
v_call: TRBV2
d_call: NA
cdr3_aa: CASSPPFVQNTEAFF
cdr3_nt: TGTGCCAGCAGTCCGCCGTTTGTGCAGAACACTGAAGCTTTCTTT

cdr3_length: 12
clone_size: NA
j_call: TRBJ2-7
v_call: TRBV7-2
d_call: NA
cdr3_aa: CASSSTVYEQYF
cdr3_nt: TGTGCCAGCAGCTCGACAGTCTACGAGCAGTACTTC

cdr3_length: 15
clone_size: NA
j_call: TRBJ2-4
v_call: TRBV5-8
d_call: TRBD1
cdr3_aa: CASSYDFRTGVLGGF
cdr3_nt: TGTGCCAGCAGCTATGATTTTAGGACAGGAGTTTTGGGTGGGTTC

cdr3_length: 13
clone_size: NA
j_call: TRBJ1-1
v_call: TRBV25-1
d_call: NA
cdr3_aa: CASRRGGGTEAFF
cdr3_nt: TGTGCCAGCCGGAGGGGGGGTGGGACTGAAGCTTTCTTT

cdr3_length: 14
clone_size: NA
j_call: TRBJ1-1
v_call: TRBV18
d_call: NA
cdr3_aa: CASSPPGRNTEAFF
cdr3_nt: TGTGCCAGCTCACCCCCGGGGAGAAACACTGAAGCTTTCTTT

cdr3_length: 14
clone_size: NA
j_call: TRBJ1-4
v_call: TRBV5-8
d_call: NA
cdr3_aa: CASSPTGGSEKLFF
cdr3_nt: TGTGCCAGCAGCCCGACAGGTGGGAGTGAAAAACTGTTTTTT

cdr3_length: 13
clone_size: NA
j_call: TRBJ2-3
v_call: TRBV6-2/TRBV6-3
d_call: NA
cdr3_aa: CASSLLARGTQYF
cdr3_nt: TGTGCCAGCAGTTTGTTGGCTCGGGGTACGCAGTATTTT

cdr3_length: 14
clone_size: many
j_call: TRBJ2-7
v_call: TRBV5-1
d_call: TRBD1
cdr3_aa: CASSFGTGAYEQYF
cdr3_nt: TGCGCCAGCAGCTTTGGGACAGGGGCCTACGAGCAGTACTTC

cdr3_length: 12
clone_size: NA
j_call: TRBJ2-7
v_call: TRBV7-9
d_call: NA
cdr3_aa: CASSSGTYEQYF
cdr3_nt: TGTGCCAGCAGCTCAGGGACCTACGAGCAGTACTTC

cdr3_length: 15
clone_size: few
j_call: TRBJ2-6
v_call: TRBV2
d_call: TRBD1
cdr3_aa: CASSFTGDGANVLTF
cdr3_nt: TGTGCCAGCAGCTTTACAGGGGACGGGGCCAACGTCCTGACTTTC

cdr3_length: 15
clone_size: NA
j_call: TRBJ2-5
v_call: TRBV5-4
d_call: NA
cdr3_aa: CASSLGGVRQETQYF
cdr3_nt: TGTGCCAGCAGCTTGGGAGGGGTGCGACAAGAGACCCAGTACTTC

cdr3_length: 15
clone_size: NA
j_call: TRBJ2-7
v_call: TRBV2
d_call: NA
cdr3_aa: CASPKQTRGAYEQYF
cdr3_nt: TGTGCCAGTCCTAAACAGACGCGGGGCGCATACGAGCAGTACTTC

cdr3_length: 17
clone_size: NA
j_call: TRBJ1-2
v_call: TRBV28
d_call: TRBD1
cdr3_aa: CASSTRDRVLGDYGYTF
cdr3_nt: TGTGCCAGCAGTACACGGGACAGGGTGCTTGGGGATTATGGCTACACCTTC

cdr3_length: 16
clone_size: NA
j_call: TRBJ2-3
v_call: TRBV7-2
d_call: TRBD1
cdr3_aa: CASKPGQGRVTDTQYF
cdr3_nt: TGTGCCAGCAAGCCGGGACAGGGACGAGTAACAGATACGCAGTATTTT

cdr3_length: 15
clone_size: few
j_call: TRBJ2-1
v_call: TRBV2
d_call: NA
cdr3_aa: CASSALANSYNEQFF
cdr3_nt: TGTGCCAGCAGCGCTCTAGCTAACTCCTACAATGAGCAGTTCTTC

cdr3_length: 12
clone_size: NA
j_call: TRBJ1-1
v_call: TRBV11-2
d_call: NA
cdr3_aa: CASSQGYTEAFF
cdr3_nt: TGTGCCAGCAGTCAAGGGTACACTGAAGCTTTCTTT

cdr3_length: 13
clone_size: NA
j_call: TRBJ2-7
v_call: TRBV18
d_call: TRBD1
cdr3_aa: CASSRQGGYEQYF
cdr3_nt: TGTGCCAGCTCAAGACAGGGGGGCTACGAGCAGTACTTC

cdr3_length: 12
clone_size: few
j_call: TRBJ1-1
v_call: TRBV29-1
d_call: TRBD1
cdr3_aa: CSVVGQGVEAFF
cdr3_nt: TGCAGCGTTGTAGGACAGGGTGTAGAAGCTTTCTTT

cdr3_length: 14
clone_size: NA
j_call: TRBJ1-2
v_call: TRBV5-1
d_call: NA
cdr3_aa: CASSPSGSNYGYTF
cdr3_nt: TGCGCCAGCAGTCCTTCCGGCTCTAACTATGGCTACACCTTC

cdr3_length: 17
clone_size: once
j_call: TRBJ1-5
v_call: TRBV2
d_call: TRBD1
cdr3_aa: CASTDRVKDTLSQPQHF
cdr3_nt: TGTGCCAGCACGGACAGGGTCAAGGATACGTTATCTCAGCCCCAGCATTTT

cdr3_length: 17
clone_size: NA
j_call: TRBJ2-2
v_call: TRBV19
d_call: NA
cdr3_aa: CASSPTPDVLSTGELFF
cdr3_nt: TGTGCCAGTAGTCCTACACCCGACGTTCTGTCCACCGGGGAGCTGTTTTTT

cdr3_length: 13
clone_size: NA
j_call: TRBJ1-4
v_call: TRBV5-6
d_call: NA
cdr3_aa: CASRRTANEKLFF
cdr3_nt: TGTGCCAGCAGAAGGACGGCTAATGAAAAACTGTTTTTT

cdr3_length: 15
clone_size: NA
j_call: TRBJ1-4
v_call: TRBV5-8
d_call: TRBD1
cdr3_aa: CASSPGQGTNEKLFF
cdr3_nt: TGTGCCAGCAGCCCGGGACAGGGCACTAATGAAAAACTGTTTTTT

cdr3_length: 16
clone_size: NA
j_call: TRBJ1-1
v_call: TRBV10-3
d_call: TRBD1
cdr3_aa: CAISGSSTGRRTEAFF
cdr3_nt: TGTGCCATCAGTGGGTCCTCGACAGGGCGAAGGACTGAAGCTTTCTTT

cdr3_length: 15
clone_size: NA
j_call: TRBJ2-2
v_call: TRBV3-1/TRBV3-2
d_call: TRBD1
cdr3_aa: CASITAGGQTGELFF
cdr3_nt: TGTGCCAGCATTACGGCAGGGGGCCAAACCGGGGAGCTGTTTTTT

cdr3_length: 12
clone_size: NA
j_call: TRBJ1-1
v_call: TRBV20-1
d_call: NA
cdr3_aa: CSASNRDTEAFF
cdr3_nt: TGCAGTGCTAGTAACAGGGACACTGAAGCTTTCTTT

cdr3_length: 15
clone_size: NA
j_call: TRBJ1-4
v_call: TRBV11-2
d_call: NA
cdr3_aa: CASRGIKTGNEKLFF
cdr3_nt: TGTGCCAGCAGGGGGATCAAAACAGGGAATGAAAAACTGTTTTTT

cdr3_length: 14
clone_size: NA
j_call: TRBJ1-1
v_call: TRBV19
d_call: NA
cdr3_aa: CASSIRDSNTEAFF
cdr3_nt: TGTGCCAGTAGTATTCGAGACTCGAACACTGAAGCTTTCTTT

cdr3_length: 14
clone_size: NA
j_call: TRBJ1-5
v_call: TRBV3-1/TRBV3-2
d_call: NA
cdr3_aa: CASSLSGARQPQHF
cdr3_nt: TGTGCCAGCAGCCTTTCCGGGGCTCGCCAGCCCCAGCATTTT

cdr3_length: 14
clone_size: NA
j_call: TRBJ1-1
v_call: TRBV3-1/TRBV3-2
d_call: NA
cdr3_aa: CASSDTGRDTEAFF
cdr3_nt: TGTGCCAGCAGCGACACGGGTCGGGACACTGAAGCTTTCTTT

cdr3_length: 16
clone_size: NA
j_call: TRBJ2-1
v_call: TRBV7-9
d_call: TRBD1
cdr3_aa: CASSPSDRDPSNEQFF
cdr3_nt: TGTGCCAGCAGCCCAAGTGACAGGGACCCTTCCAATGAGCAGTTCTTC

cdr3_length: 14
clone_size: NA
j_call: TRBJ1-5
v_call: TRBV20-1
d_call: NA
cdr3_aa: CSASTGPLNQPQHF
cdr3_nt: TGCAGTGCTAGTACTGGGCCCCTCAATCAGCCCCAGCATTTT

cdr3_length: 14
clone_size: NA
j_call: TRBJ2-7
v_call: TRBV5-1
d_call: NA
cdr3_aa: CASCLRDSSYEQYF
cdr3_nt: TGCGCCAGCTGCCTCCGGGACTCCTCCTACGAGCAGTACTTC